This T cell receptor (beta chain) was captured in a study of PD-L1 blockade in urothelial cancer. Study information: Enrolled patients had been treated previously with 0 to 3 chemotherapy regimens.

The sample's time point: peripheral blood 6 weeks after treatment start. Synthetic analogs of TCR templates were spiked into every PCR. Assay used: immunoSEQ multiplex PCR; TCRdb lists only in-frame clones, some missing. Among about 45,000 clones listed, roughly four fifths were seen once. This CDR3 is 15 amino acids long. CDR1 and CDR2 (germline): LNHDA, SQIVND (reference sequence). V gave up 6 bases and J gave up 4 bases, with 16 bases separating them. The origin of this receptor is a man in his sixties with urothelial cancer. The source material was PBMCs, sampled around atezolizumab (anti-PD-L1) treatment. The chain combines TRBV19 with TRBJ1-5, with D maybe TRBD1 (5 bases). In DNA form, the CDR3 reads TGTGCCAGTAGCCGGGAGTGGGCAGGGAATCAGCCCCAGCATTTT. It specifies CASSREWAGNQPQHF.